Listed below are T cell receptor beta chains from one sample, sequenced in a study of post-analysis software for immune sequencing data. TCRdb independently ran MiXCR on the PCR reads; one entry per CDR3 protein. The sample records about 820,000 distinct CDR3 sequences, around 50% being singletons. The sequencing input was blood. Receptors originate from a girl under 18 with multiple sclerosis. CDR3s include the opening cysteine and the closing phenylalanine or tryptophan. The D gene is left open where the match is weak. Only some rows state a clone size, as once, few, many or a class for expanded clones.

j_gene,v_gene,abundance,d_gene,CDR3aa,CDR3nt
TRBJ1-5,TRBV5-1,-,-,CASSLGETGNQPQHF,TGCGCCAGCAGCTTGGGGGAAACCGGGAATCAGCCCCAGCATTTT
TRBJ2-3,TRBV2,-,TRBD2,CASSGLSGADTQYF,TGTGCCAGCAGTGGTCTGAGCGGGGCAGATACGCAGTATTTT
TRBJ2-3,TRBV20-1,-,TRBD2,CSASIGGRSTDTQYF,TGCAGTGCTTCCATAGGCGGGAGGAGCACAGATACGCAGTATTTT
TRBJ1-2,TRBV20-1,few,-,CSASSTGYGYTF,TGCAGTGCTAGTAGCACCGGCTATGGCTACACCTTC
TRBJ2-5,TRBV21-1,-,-,CASRFTLCTKKPLFQETQYF,TGTGCCAGCAGATTCACGTTGTGCACCAAGAAGCCACTTTTCCAAGAGACCCAGTACTTC
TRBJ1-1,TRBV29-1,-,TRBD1,CSVAGGRRDRGPNTEAFF,TGCAGCGTAGCTGGGGGGCGACGAGACAGGGGACCGAACACTGAAGCTTTCTTT
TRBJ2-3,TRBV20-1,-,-,CSAISGQIRTDTQYF,TGCAGTGCTATCTCAGGTCAAATTCGCACAGATACGCAGTATTTT
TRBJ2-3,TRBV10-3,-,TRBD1,CAISARDREADTQYF,TGTGCCATCAGTGCCCGGGACAGGGAGGCAGATACGCAGTATTTT
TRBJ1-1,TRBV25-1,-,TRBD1,CASSELGTAHEAFF,TGTGCCAGCAGTGAATTAGGGACAGCGCATGAAGCTTTCTTT
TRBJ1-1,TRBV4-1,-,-,CASIRDPSLNTEAFF,TGCGCCAGCATCCGGGACCCAAGCCTGAACACTGAAGCTTTCTTT
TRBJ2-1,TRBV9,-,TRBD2,CASSVGLADGNEQFF,TGTGCCAGCAGCGTAGGACTAGCTGATGGCAATGAGCAGTTCTTC
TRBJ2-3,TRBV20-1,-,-,CSAMVLLARTDTQYF,TGCAGTGCAATGGTTCTGCTAGCACGCACAGATACGCAGTATTTT
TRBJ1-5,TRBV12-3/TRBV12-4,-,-,CASSLNGGQPQHF,TGTGCCAGCAGTTTAAACGGTGGTCAGCCCCAGCATTTT
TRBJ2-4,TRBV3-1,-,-,CASSQVTSPSVKNIQYF,TGTGCCAGCAGCCAAGTCACTAGTCCCTCGGTAAAGAACATTCAGTACTTC
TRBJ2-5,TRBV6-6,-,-,CASLSSQETQYF,TGTGCCAGTTTGAGCTCCCAAGAGACCCAGTACTTC
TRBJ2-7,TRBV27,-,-,CASSPPGLNYEQYF,TGTGCCAGCAGCCCTCCGGGACTTAACTACGAGCAGTACTTC
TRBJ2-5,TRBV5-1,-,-,CASSPQPVETQYF,TGCGCCAGCAGCCCACAGCCAGTTGAGACCCAGTACTTC
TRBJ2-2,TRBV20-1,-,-,CSARGVAGSRELFF,TGCAGTGCTAGAGGGGTAGCAGGCTCCCGGGAGCTGTTTTTT
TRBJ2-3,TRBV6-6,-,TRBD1,CASSYGTGRFADTQYF,TGTGCCAGCAGTTATGGGACAGGGAGATTTGCAGATACGCAGTATTTT
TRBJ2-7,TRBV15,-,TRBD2,CATSRDLVAGASTGYEQYF,TGTGCCACCAGCAGAGATCTGGTAGCGGGGGCCTCAACTGGCTACGAGCAGTACTTC
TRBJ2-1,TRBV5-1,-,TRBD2,CASSLGLADGKVFF,TGCGCCAGCAGCTTGGGACTAGCGGATGGAAAGGTGTTCTTC
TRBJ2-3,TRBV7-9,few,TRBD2,CASSPTGTRADTQYF,TGTGCCAGCAGCCCGACTGGGACTAGGGCAGATACGCAGTATTTT
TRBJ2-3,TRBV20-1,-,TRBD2,CSALPLAGDPDTQYF,TGCAGTGCTCTCCCACTAGCGGGAGATCCAGATACGCAGTATTTT
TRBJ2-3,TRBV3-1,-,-,CASSQDQGWADTQYF,TGTGCCAGCAGCCAAGACCAGGGTTGGGCAGATACGCAGTATTTT
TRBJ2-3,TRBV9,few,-,CASNVVTDTQYF,TGTGCCAGCAACGTAGTGACAGATACGCAGTATTTT
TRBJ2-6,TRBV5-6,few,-,CASSLLAVNVLTF,TGTGCCAGCAGCTTGCTGGCAGTGAACGTCCTGACTTTC
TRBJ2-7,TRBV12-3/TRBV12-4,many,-,CASSFAYEQYF,TGTGCCAGCAGTTTCGCCTACGAGCAGTACTTC
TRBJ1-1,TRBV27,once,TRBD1,CASSPRAGTGNTEAFF,TGTGCCAGCAGCCCACGCGCCGGGACAGGGAACACTGAAGCTTTCTTT
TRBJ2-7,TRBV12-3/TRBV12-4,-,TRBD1,CASSRRQGKSYEQYF,TGTGCCAGCAGCCGCCGACAGGGAAAGTCCTACGAGCAGTACTTC
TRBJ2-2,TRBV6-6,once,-,CASSYAGVGTGELFF,TGTGCCAGCAGTTACGCAGGGGTGGGGACCGGGGAGCTGTTTTTT
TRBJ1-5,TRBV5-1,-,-,CASSLGVWQGSGNQPQHF,TGCGCCAGCAGCTTGGGGGTGTGGCAGGGATCGGGCAATCAGCCCCAGCATTTT
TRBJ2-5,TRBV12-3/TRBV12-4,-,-,CASRHRDQQETQYF,TGTGCCAGCAGGCACAGGGACCAACAAGAGACCCAGTACTTC
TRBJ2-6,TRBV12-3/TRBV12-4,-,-,CASSNRDSGANVLTF,TGTGCCAGCAGTAACAGGGATTCTGGGGCCAACGTCCTGACTTTC
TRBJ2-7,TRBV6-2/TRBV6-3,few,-,CASRIVFATYEQYF,TGTGCCAGCAGGATCGTTTTCGCTACCTACGAGCAGTACTTC
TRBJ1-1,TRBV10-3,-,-,CAISESQAANRNTEAFF,TGTGCCATCAGTGAGTCCCAGGCCGCTAATCGAAACACTGAAGCTTTCTTT
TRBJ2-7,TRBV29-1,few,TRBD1,CSVDRTGGSEQYF,TGCAGCGTTGACCGGACAGGGGGCAGTGAGCAGTACTTC
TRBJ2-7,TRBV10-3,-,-,CAVGQNLYEQYF,TGTGCCGTCGGACAGAACCTCTACGAGCAGTACTTC
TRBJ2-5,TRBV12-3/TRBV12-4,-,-,CASSLGRPTGQETQYF,TGTGCCAGCAGTTTAGGACGACCGACAGGTCAAGAGACCCAGTACTTC
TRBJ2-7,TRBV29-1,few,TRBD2,CSVEFRGRAYEQYF,TGCAGCGTTGAATTCCGCGGGAGGGCCTACGAGCAGTACTTC
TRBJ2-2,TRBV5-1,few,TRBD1,CASSLLWTGSTGELFF,TGCGCCAGCAGCTTGCTTTGGACAGGGTCCACCGGGGAGCTGTTTTTT
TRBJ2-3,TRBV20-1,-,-,CSARETSTDTQYF,TGCAGTGCTAGAGAGACTAGCACAGATACGCAGTATTTT
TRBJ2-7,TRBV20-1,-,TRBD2,CSARDLAGVGATYEQYF,TGCAGTGCTAGAGATTTAGCGGGAGTGGGGGCAACCTACGAGCAGTACTTC
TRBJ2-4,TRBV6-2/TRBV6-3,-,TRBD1,CASRRTLLEPGQLAKNIQYF,TGTGCCAGCAGACGAACCTTACTCGAACCGGGACAGCTAGCCAAAAACATTCAGTACTTC
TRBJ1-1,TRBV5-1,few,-,CASSRSSTLGTEAFF,TGCGCCAGCAGCAGGTCGTCGACTTTAGGCACTGAAGCTTTCTTT
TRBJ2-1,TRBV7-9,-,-,CASSQRKRDHNEQFF,TGTGCCAGCAGCCAGCGGAAACGGGACCACAATGAGCAGTTCTTC
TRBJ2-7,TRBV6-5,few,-,CASRRQSTYEQYF,TGTGCCAGCAGGCGACAGTCTACCTACGAGCAGTACTTC
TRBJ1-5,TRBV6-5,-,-,CASSNTGQPQHF,TGTGCCAGCAGTAATACAGGTCAGCCCCAGCATTTT
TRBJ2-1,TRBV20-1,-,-,CSAPREKGYNEQFF,TGCAGTGCTCCCCGGGAGAAGGGGTACAATGAGCAGTTCTTC
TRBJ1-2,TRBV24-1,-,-,CATSDPGRDHGYTF,TGTGCCACCAGTGACCCCGGGAGGGATCATGGCTACACCTTC
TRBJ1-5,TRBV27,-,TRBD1,CASSLRDRGPGQPQHF,TGTGCCAGCAGTCTCCGGGACAGGGGGCCGGGTCAGCCCCAGCATTTT
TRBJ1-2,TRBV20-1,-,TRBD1,CSAPQTGTYGYTF,TGCAGTGCCCCACAGACAGGGACCTATGGCTACACCTTC
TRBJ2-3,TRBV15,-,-,CATSNRSDTQYF,TGTGCCACCAGCAACAGATCAGATACGCAGTATTTT
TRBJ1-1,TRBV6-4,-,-,CASRDEGDTEAFF,TGTGCCAGCAGAGACGAGGGGGACACTGAAGCTTTCTTT
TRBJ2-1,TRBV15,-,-,CATSREGLDEQFF,TGTGCCACCAGCAGAGAAGGGTTGGATGAGCAGTTCTTC
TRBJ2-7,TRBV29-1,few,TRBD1,CSVEGTGASTGEQYF,TGCAGCGTTGAAGGGACAGGGGCATCTACGGGGGAGCAGTACTTC
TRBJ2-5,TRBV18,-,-,CASSPPNW,TGTGCCAGCTCACCACCGAATTGG
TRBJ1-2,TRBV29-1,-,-,CSVRPAGNYGYTF,TGCAGCGTGAGGCCGGCCGGGAACTATGGCTACACCTTC
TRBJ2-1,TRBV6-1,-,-,CASSSLQGSLRHNEQFF,TGTGCCTCAAGTAGTTTGCAGGGAAGTTTAAGACACAATGAGCAGTTCTTC